This TCR beta chain comes out of a study of blood T cell repertoires in COVID-19. In the study overall: Acute and convalescent COVID-19 samples came from the United States, Italy and Spain. PBMCs, B-cell-depleted T cells, or T cells were the source of the cDNA or gDNA that made up the material.

CDR3 length: 14 amino acids. The germline V gene has CDR1 SNHLY and CDR2 FYNNEI. With V trimmed by 9 bases and J by 1 base, 9 bases remained unmatched. As handled by the study authors: Reference gene primers were amplified, and this amplification served to estimate nucleated cell counts. Libraries were prepared by immunoSEQ multiplex PCR; TCRdb keeps only in-frame clonotypes and omits some of them. Clone size and the V and J calls come from that table; the DNA yielded D and trimming. The repertoire has approximately 90,000 clones, approximately 86% of them found once; the top ten carry 1.2%. V is TRBV2 and J is TRBJ2-7; TRBD1 aligns across 7 bases. The origin of this receptor is a man older than 75 with active or convalescent COVID-19. What was sequenced was peripheral blood. This CDR3 is CASRGTGESYEQYF. The CDR3 nucleotides are TGTGCCAGTAGAGGAACAGGGGAATCCTACGAGCAGTACTTC.